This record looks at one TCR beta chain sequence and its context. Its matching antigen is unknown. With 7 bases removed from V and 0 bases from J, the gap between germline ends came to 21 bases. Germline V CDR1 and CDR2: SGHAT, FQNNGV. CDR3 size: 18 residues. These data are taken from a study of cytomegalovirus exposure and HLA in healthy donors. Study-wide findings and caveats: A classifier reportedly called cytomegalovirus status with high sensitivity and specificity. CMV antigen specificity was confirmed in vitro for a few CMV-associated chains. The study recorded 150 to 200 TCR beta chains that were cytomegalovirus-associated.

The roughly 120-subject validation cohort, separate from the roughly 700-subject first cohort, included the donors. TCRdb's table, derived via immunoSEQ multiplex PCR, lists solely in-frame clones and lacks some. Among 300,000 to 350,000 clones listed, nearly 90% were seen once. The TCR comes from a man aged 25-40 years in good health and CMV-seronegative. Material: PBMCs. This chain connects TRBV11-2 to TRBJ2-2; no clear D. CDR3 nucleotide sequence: TGTGCCAGCACCTTCGCCGGTTATCATACGGCGAACACCGGGGAGCTGTTTTTT. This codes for CASTFAGYHTANTGELFF.